This TCR beta chain was observed in a study of CD8 T cells in ankylosing spondylitis. TCRdb fed the 5' RACE reads into MiXCR, producing one record per CDR3 protein. The repertoire consists of a few hundred thousand distinct CDR3 sequences, with more than 20% occurring once and the leading ten covering roughly a sixth. CDR3 length: 16 residues. Germline V gives CDR1 SGHRS, CDR2 YFSETQ. Trimming took 4 bases from V and 0 from J; bases not matched to a gene: 7. Regarding this clonotype: The antigen remains unidentified.

General study results and limits: Characteristic of ankylosing spondylitis blood, it appeared, was a TCR beta motif comprising several highly homologous variants.

This sequence originates from a male donor with ankylosing spondylitis. Sequencing was carried out using blood, either unsorted or a sorted T cell fraction (not recorded which). The V gene is TRBV5-1, the J gene TRBJ2-3, with 8 bases aligning to TRBD2. The CDR3 reads CASSIGTRSSTDTQYF. The CDR3 DNA reads as TGCGCCAGCAGCATCGGGACTAGGTCTAGCACAGATACGCAGTATTTT.